The sequence of this T cell receptor beta chain was determined in a study of CD8 T cells in ankylosing spondylitis. The CDR3 sequence is 13 residues long. Germline V gene lookup returns CDR1 MNHNS and CDR2 SASEGT. V was pared by 6 bases and J by 3 bases, with 3 bases of the junction left unmatched. This clonotype was counted between two and nine times. One entry per CDR3 protein, called by TCRdb with MiXCR from the 5' RACE reads. The sample lists 250,000 or so distinct CDR3 sequences, 20% to 30% occurring once. The V and J genes are TRBV6-1 and TRBJ2-5, with 8 bases that match TRBD1. This sequence was found in a male donor with ankylosing spondylitis or in good health (not recorded which). The sequenced material came from blood, either unsorted or a sorted T cell fraction (not recorded which). The CDR3 DNA reads as TGTGCCAGCAGCCCGACAGGGGAAGAGACCCAGTACTTC. Its translation is CASSPTGEETQYF.